The next 18 T cell receptor beta chains were all read from a single sample in a study of regulatory T cells in long-lasting Graves disease. For TCR beta, libraries came from iRepertoire HTBI primers and Arm-PCR of CDR3 regions. TCRdb re-analysed the multiplex PCR reads in MiXCR, keeping a single row per CDR3 protein. Among around 340,000 distinct CDR3 sequences, about 19% were seen once, and the ten largest hold just under 30%. Time point noted: persistent/refractory GD, antithyroid drugs over 5 years with positive TRAb. The TCR library was made from RNA extracted from PBMCs. Sequences were derived from peripheral blood mononuclear cells (PBMCs), sampled when the disease was refractory, from a patient treated with antithyroid drugs. The receptors originated from a female donor with Graves disease.

This clonotype was seen at least ten times. The chain carries TRBV19 and TRBJ1-5, with 8 bases fitting TRBD1. The CDR3 totals 14 residues. Germline lookup yields CDR1 LNHDA and CDR2 SQIVND (reference sequence). The trim removed 4 bases at V and 3 bases at J, leaving 2 bases unmatched. CDR3: CASSRTGTNQPQHF. CDR3 sequence (DNA): TGTGCCAGTAGTAGGACAGGGACCAATCAGCCCCAGCATTTT.

The CDR3 sequence: CASRTPARGTEAFF. The DNA of the CDR3 is TGTGCCAGTAGGACCCCCGCACGAGGGACTGAAGCTTTCTTT. The rearrangement links TRBV19 to TRBJ1-1; no clear D. Germline V gene lookup returns CDR1 LNHDA and CDR2 SQIVND (reference sequence). This CDR3 contains 14 residues. V lost 6 bases to trimming and J lost 5 bases, with 16 bases between them.

Turning to this clonotype: One end of the junction varies from germline; a read error may be responsible. CDR3 bases: TGTGCCAGCAGCGAAAGAACGGCCCCCCAAGAGACCCAGTACTTC. It specifies CASSERTAPQETQYF. The chain recombines TRBV5-1 with TRBJ2-5; D call uncertain. The CDR3 has 15 amino acids. The germline V gene encodes CDR1 SGHRS and CDR2 YFSETQ.

The chain's CDR3 is CASSPTPLGSTDTQYF. The CDR3 nucleotides read TGTGCCAGCTCACCTACCCCCTTGGGTAGCACAGATACGCAGTATTTT. This chain uses TRBV18 with TRBJ2-3; D unresolved. The CDR3 has 16 residues. The V and J ends lost 3 bases and 0 bases respectively, with 13 bases between them. Per the germline V gene, CDR1 is KGHSH and CDR2 is LQKENI.

The sample holds many counts of this clonotype. The CDR3 region is CASSPGGSWTGRDGYTF. The CDR3 coding sequence is TGTGCCAGCAGCCCTGGGGGGAGTTGGACAGGGCGGGATGGCTACACCTTC. The chain links TRBV12-3 or TRBV12-4 to TRBJ1-2; 8 bases line up with TRBD1. V trimming: 6 bases; J trimming: 6 bases; junction bases outside the gene matches: 18. This CDR3 has 17 amino acids.

This sequence joins TRBV6-4 and TRBJ1-2; D uncertain. The CDR3 has 14 amino acids. Trimming removed 0 bases from V and 7 bases from J, with 12 bases in between. Germline CDR1 and CDR2: MRHNA and SNTAGT. The CDR3 sequence: CASSDSAKGRGYTF. Here the CDR3 DNA reads TGTGCCAGCAGTGACTCGGCGAAGGGTCGTGGCTACACCTTC.

This chain uses TRBV10-3 with TRBJ2-4; 7 bases are a match to TRBD1. V was clipped by 7 bases and J by 11 bases; unmatched bases: 11. The CDR3 consists of 13 residues. CDR1 ENHRY and CDR2 SYGVKD come from the germline V gene. CDR3 sequence reads: CAIKDGTANFQYF. CDR3 coding DNA: TGTGCCATCAAGGACGGGACAGCTAACTTTCAGTACTTC.

This clonotype was observed a few times. The chain is built from TRBV28 and TRBJ2-7, with 11 bases identical to TRBD2. Germline trimming cut 6 bases from V and 0 bases from J; bases unmatched to any gene: 7. The CDR3 is made up of 16 amino acids. Germline V gene sequence: CDR1 MDHEN, CDR2 SYDVKM. The CDR3 region has the DNA TGTGCCAGCAGCAAGGACGGGACTAGCGGCTCCTACGAGCAGTACTTC. It specifies CASSKDGTSGSYEQYF.

The chain employs TRBV5-6 and TRBJ2-3; 7 bases are shared with TRBD1. Looked up from germline, CDR1 is SGHDT and CDR2 is YYEEEE. CDR3 length equals 14 residues. Trimming took 3 bases from V and 4 from J; bases not matched to a gene: 5. This CDR3 is CASSYDRASDTQYF. CDR3 DNA sequence: TGTGCCAGCAGCTATGACAGGGCCTCAGATACGCAGTATTTT.

The V and J genes are TRBV9 and TRBJ1-3; D is unresolved. Trimming cost V 4 bases and J 0 bases, with 8 bases left between them. Germline V gene data show CDR1 as SGDLS and CDR2 as YYNGEE. This CDR3 comprises 14 residues. In DNA form, the CDR3 reads TGTGCCAGCAGCTCGCGGTACTCTGGAAACACCATATATTTT. Protein product: CASSSRYSGNTIYF.

This chain joins TRBV19 and TRBJ1-6, with 7 nucleotides matching TRBD1. CDR1 and CDR2 (germline): LNHDA, SQIVND (reference sequence). V lost 7 bases to trimming and J lost 5 bases; unmatched junction nucleotides: 5. The length of the CDR3 is 14 residues. DNA of the CDR3: TGTGCCAGTACCAGGGGGAGGGATAATTCACCCCTCCACTTT. Protein product: CASTRGRDNSPLHF.

This clonotype has only a few counts. The chain uses TRBV7-8 and TRBJ1-2; 11 nucleotides align to TRBD1. Germline CDR1 and CDR2: SGHVS and FQNEAQ. The junction had 5 bases not matched to a gene; V was cut back by 7 bases and J by 4 bases. CDR3 size: 14 residues. The CDR3 loop reads CASIPGTGGYGYTF. For the CDR3, the DNA is TGTGCCAGCATCCCCGGGACAGGGGGCTATGGCTACACCTTC. The full variable domain, rest sourced from reference TRBV7-8 and TRBJ1-2, is GAGVSQSPRYKVAKRGQDVALRCDPISGHVSLFWYQQALGQGPEFLTYFQNEAQLDKSGLPSDRFFAERPEGSVSTLKIQRTQQEDSAVYLCASIPGTGGYGYTFGSGTRLTVV.

The table lists this clonotype with many counts. V gene TRBV7-9 combines with J gene TRBJ2-5, with D possibly being TRBD1 (5 bases). Germline V gene lookup returns CDR1 SEHNR and CDR2 FQNEAQ (reference sequence). Trimming left V 5 bases short and J 1 base short, with 14 bases between. The CDR3 extends over 15 amino acids. CDR3 protein: CASSPLTGSQETQYF. The CDR3 coding sequence is TGTGCCAGCAGCCCTCTCACAGGAAGCCAAGAGACCCAGTACTTC.

This clonotype was detected many times. J is TRBJ1-1 and V is TRBV28; no reliable D call. The CDR3 has 14 amino acids. Per germline, CDR1 MDHEN and CDR2 SYDVKM. V lost 1 base to trimming and J lost 1 base, with 7 bases between them. CDR3 in amino acids: CASSLSLGNTEAFF. The DNA for the CDR3 is TGTGCCAGCAGTTTATCACTTGGGAACACTGAAGCTTTCTTT.

The chain recombines TRBV10-3 with TRBJ1-3; unclear D gene. CDR1 is ENHRY, CDR2 SYGVKD, per germline. The CDR3 runs 15 residues. V was pared by 10 bases and J by 1 base, with 17 bases between. CDR3 sequence: CATTQEAGSGNTIYF. The CDR3 nucleotides read TGTGCCACTACCCAGGAGGCCGGATCTGGAAACACCATATATTTT.

The table lists this clonotype with a few counts. The CDR3 loop reads CSARVIRGGLAVFSYEQYF. For the CDR3, the DNA is TGCAGTGCTAGAGTAATACGCGGGGGACTAGCGGTTTTCTCCTACGAGCAGTACTTC. The chain has TRBV20-1 and TRBJ2-7; 11 bases map to TRBD2. The germline V gene encodes CDR1 DFQATT and CDR2 SNEGSKA (reference sequence). The CDR3 covers 19 residues. Trimming took 1 base from V and 0 from J; bases not matched to a gene: 14.

CDR3 sequence: CASSLRADRTEAFF. CDR3 nucleotide sequence: TGTGCCAGCAGTTTACGCGCAGACCGCACTGAAGCTTTCTTT. This chain connects TRBV6-1 to TRBJ1-1; no reliable D call. Per the germline V gene, CDR1 is MNHNS and CDR2 is SASEGT. Between the trimmed V and J ends, which lost 5 bases and 4 bases, there was a span of 14 bases. The CDR3 consists of 14 residues.

This clonotype is a singleton in its sample. This chain joins TRBV12-3 or TRBV12-4 and TRBJ2-2; 7 nucleotides agree with TRBD2. This CDR3 spans 17 amino acids. Trimming at V came to 0 bases and at J to 2 bases, leaving 6 bases not matched to a gene. CDR3 nucleotide sequence: TGTGCCAGCAGTTTAGCGAGGGGACTATCTAACACCGGGGAGCTGTTTTTT. Its translation: CASSLARGLSNTGELFF.